The present entry profiles one TCR beta chain with its context. The germline V and J ends were trimmed by 2 bases and 5 bases, with 15 bases remaining between them. Germline CDR1 LGHNA, CDR2 YNFKEQ. The CDR3 runs to 16 residues. This entry is derived from a study of control samples from healthy donors and cancer patients. The repertoire was sequenced with immunoSEQ multiplex PCR; TCRdb's copy has only in-frame clones and lacks some. Here the sample spans 190,000 or so clones, around 93% being singletons. The specimen sequenced was blood. This chain connects TRBV4-2 to TRBJ2-2; no clear D. The source is a man in his late teens or twenties in good health. CDR3 sequence (DNA): TGTGCCAGCAGCCAATTCAGCAGTGTGGGGACCGGGGAGCTGTTTTTT. Translating gives CASSQFSSVGTGELFF.